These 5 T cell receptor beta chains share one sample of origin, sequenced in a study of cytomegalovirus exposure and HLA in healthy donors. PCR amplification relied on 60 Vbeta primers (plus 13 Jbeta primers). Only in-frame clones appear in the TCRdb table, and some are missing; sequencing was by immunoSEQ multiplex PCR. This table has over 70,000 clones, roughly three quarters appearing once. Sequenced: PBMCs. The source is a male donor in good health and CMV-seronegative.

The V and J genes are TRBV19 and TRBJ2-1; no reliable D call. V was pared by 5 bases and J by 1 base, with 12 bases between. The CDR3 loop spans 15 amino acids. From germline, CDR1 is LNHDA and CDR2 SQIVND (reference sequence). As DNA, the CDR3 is TGTGCCAGTAGTCCCCCTCTAGTGTCCTACAATGAGCAGTTCTTC. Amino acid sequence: CASSPPLVSYNEQFF.

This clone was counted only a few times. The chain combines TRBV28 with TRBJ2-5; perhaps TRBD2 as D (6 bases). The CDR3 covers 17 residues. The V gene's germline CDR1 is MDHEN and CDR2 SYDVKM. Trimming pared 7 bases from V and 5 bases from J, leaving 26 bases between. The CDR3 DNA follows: TGTGCCAGCACCCCTCCTAAAGGAACGGGCGGGAAGGAGACCCAGTACTTC. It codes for CASTPPKGTGGKETQYF.

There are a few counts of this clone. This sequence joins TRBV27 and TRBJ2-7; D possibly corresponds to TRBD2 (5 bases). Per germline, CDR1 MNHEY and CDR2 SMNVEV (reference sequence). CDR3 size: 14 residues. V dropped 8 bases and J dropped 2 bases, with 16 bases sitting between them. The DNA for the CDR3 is TGTGCCAGCGCAAGCGGACGGAGTGCCTACGAGCAGTACTTC. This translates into CASASGRSAYEQYF.

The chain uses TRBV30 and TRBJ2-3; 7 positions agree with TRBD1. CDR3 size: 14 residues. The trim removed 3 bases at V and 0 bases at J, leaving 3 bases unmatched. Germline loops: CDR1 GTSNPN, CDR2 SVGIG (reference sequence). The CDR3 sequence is CAWRRGRSTDTQYF. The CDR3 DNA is TGTGCCTGGAGAAGGGGGCGTAGCACAGATACGCAGTATTTT.

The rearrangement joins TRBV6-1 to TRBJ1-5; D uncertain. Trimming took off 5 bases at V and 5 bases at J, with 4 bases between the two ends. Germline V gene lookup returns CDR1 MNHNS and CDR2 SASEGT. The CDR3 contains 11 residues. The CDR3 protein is CASSLDQPQHF. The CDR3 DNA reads TGTGCCAGCAGTCTAGATCAGCCCCAGCATTTT.